This T cell receptor (beta chain) was sequenced in a study of shared clonotypes between healthy human individuals. Whole-study results and caveats: The low donor count limited represented genetic and exposure-history diversity. The study found lower generation probabilities in non-shared clonotypes than in those shared by all four donors.

Each cell subset's genomic DNA was divided evenly among several immunoSEQ plates. Repertoires were generated with immunoSEQ multiplex PCR, while TCRdb's copy carries only in-frame clones and drops some. The table includes approximately 2,000,000 clones, 85% to 95% detected once. On this clone: The antigen is unknown. This sample includes further DNA sequences coding for the same CDR3.

The specimen sequenced was naive CD4+ T cells from PBMCs. Subset defined: CD45RA+ positively selected. The TCR was taken from a man between 18 and 35 years old in good health. Some clones in this sample may be carry-over from other donors' samples.

The CDR3 protein is CASSIGQSSYEQYF. The CDR3 nucleotides read TGCGCCAGCAGCATTGGACAGAGCTCCTACGAGCAGTACTTC. This chain links TRBV5-1 with TRBJ2-7; tentatively, D is TRBD1 (6 bases). Per germline, CDR1 SGHRS and CDR2 YFSETQ. The length of the CDR3 is 14 residues. V shed 4 bases and J shed 0 bases, with 11 bases lying between them.